The clone carrying this TCR beta chain appeared a few times. Its antigen is unknown. Deletions cut 2 bases from V and 4 bases from J, with 8 bases between. The CDR3 is 13 amino acids. This specimen comes from a study of T-cell memory formation after mild COVID-19. Study observations and caveats: Shrinking CD4+ clones resided mostly in CM and EM, and CD8+ ones in EMRA. Memory from before infection featured some responding clones, which suggests cross-reactive memory joined. CD4/CD8 balance characterized clones contracting day 15 to 85, and CD4+ skew characterized later expanders.

TCR alpha and TCR beta cDNA libraries carrying sample barcodes and UMIs were produced by 5'RACE using constant-segment primers. A single record per CDR3 protein comes from TCRdb applying MiXCR to the 5' RACE reads. The sample holds about 420,000 distinct CDR3 sequences, 20% to 30% seen once. This sequence originates from an adult woman who had mild COVID-19 (a few samples of this study predate the infection). Cell type and time point are not known. The gene calls are TRBV12-3 or TRBV12-4 and TRBJ2-5; D perhaps matches TRBD1 (5 bases). Sequenced input: PBMCs or a T cell subset sorted from them (not recorded which). The CDR3 coding sequence is TGTGCCAGCAGTTTACAGGGCGCAGAGACCCAGTACTTC. Protein: CASSLQGAETQYF.